This T cell receptor beta chain was identified during a study of shared clonotypes between healthy human individuals. Study context: Per donor, three plates held CD4 naive cells, three held CD4 memory, two held CD8 naive and one held CD8 memory.

J lost 6 bases, V lost 5 bases, and 5 bases had no gene match. This CDR3 has 14 residues. Germline CDR1 is SEHNR and CDR2 is FQNEAQ (reference sequence). Assay: immunoSEQ multiplex PCR; the TCRdb copy retains only in-frame clones and omits some. Of approximately 980,000 clones in the sample, approximately 80% were seen once. This receptor was taken from a man aged 18-30 years in good health. Sequencing was done on a sample of memory CD4+ T cells sorted from blood. Specified subset: CD45RA-negative fraction. The chain combines TRBV7-9 with TRBJ1-4; 8 nucleotides align to TRBD1. The CDR3 region has the DNA TGTGCCAGCAGCCTGGGACAGGTAGATGAAAAACTGTTTTTT. Translating it yields CASSLGQVDEKLFF.